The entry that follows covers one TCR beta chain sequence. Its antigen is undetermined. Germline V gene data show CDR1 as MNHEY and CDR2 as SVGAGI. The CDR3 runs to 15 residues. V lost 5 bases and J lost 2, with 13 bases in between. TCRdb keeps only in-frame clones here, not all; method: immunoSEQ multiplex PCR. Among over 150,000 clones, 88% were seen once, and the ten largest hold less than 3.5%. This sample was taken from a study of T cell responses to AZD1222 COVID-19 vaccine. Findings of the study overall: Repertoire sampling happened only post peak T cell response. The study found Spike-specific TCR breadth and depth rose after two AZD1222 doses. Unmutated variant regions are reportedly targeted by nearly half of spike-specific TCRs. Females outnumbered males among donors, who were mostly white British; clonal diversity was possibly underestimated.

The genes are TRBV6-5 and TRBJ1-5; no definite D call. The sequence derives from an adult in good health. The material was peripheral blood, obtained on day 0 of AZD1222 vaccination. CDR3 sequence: CASSRGEIGNQPQHF. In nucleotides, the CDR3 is TGTGCCAGCAGTCGCGGAGAAATAGGCAATCAGCCCCAGCATTTT.